This T cell receptor beta chain was captured in a study of response to subunit inactivated influenza vaccine. Whole-study results and caveats: Authors suggested few new T cells are recruited by each seasonal influenza vaccination.

TCRdb fed the RT-PCR reads into MiXCR, producing one record per CDR3 protein. Altogether approximately 490,000 distinct CDR3 sequences are present, about 7.2% being singletons, with the ten largest covering approximately 14%. As concerns this clonotype: Antigen specificity is unknown.

Germline CDR1 ENHRY, CDR2 SYGVKD. The CDR3 runs 16 residues. V trimming: 10 bases; J trimming: 0 bases; junction bases outside the gene matches: 12. The sequence came from a man between 50 and 75 years old who received an inactivated influenza vaccine. The material sequenced was PBMCs from blood, taken about 23 months after vaccination. The chain carries TRBV10-3 and TRBJ2-7; 10 nucleotides match TRBD2. The CDR3 sequence is CATLGLAGGHSYEQYF. CDR3 sequence (DNA): TGTGCCACCCTCGGGTTAGCGGGAGGCCACTCCTACGAGCAGTACTTC.